The sample holds a few counts of the clone carrying this TCR beta chain. Trimming shortened V by 3 bases and J by 1 base, and 11 bases separated the two germline ends. Germline loops: CDR1 SEHNR, CDR2 FQNEAQ (reference sequence). This CDR3 spans 15 amino acids. This entry belongs to a study of T-cell reconstitution after alpha-beta-depleted transplantation in children. Molecular barcoding with unique molecular identifiers was used for the TCRbeta library. TCRdb reanalysed the PCR reads using MiXCR and keeps one entry per CDR3 protein. The data contain 250,000 to 350,000 distinct CDR3 sequences, over 8% of them singletons.

This clonotype was sampled from a human donor who donated a stem cell graft to a child with SCID. The chain carries TRBV7-9 and TRBJ2-3; D is perhaps TRBD1 or TRBD2 (5 bases each). Source: PBMCs from the stem cell graft donor, taken from the stem cell graft. The CDR3 sequence is CASSFEGPGTDTQYF. The CDR3 nucleotides are TGTGCCAGCAGCTTTGAGGGGCCTGGCACAGATACGCAGTATTTT.